The 15 T cell receptor beta chains reported below all come from one sample, sequenced in a study of blood T cell repertoires in COVID-19. Profiled with immunoSEQ multiplex PCR; TCRdb holds only in-frame clones, not every one. The sample consists of about 170,000 clones, about nine tenths of them appearing once. What was sequenced was peripheral blood. The receptor source for this set is a woman aged 50 to 60 with acute or convalescent COVID-19.

The V gene is TRBV20-1, the J gene TRBJ2-1, with 10 bases identical to TRBD2. Germline trimming cut 3 bases from V and 8 bases from J; bases unmatched to any gene: 7. CDR1 is DFQATT and CDR2 is SNEGSKA in the germline V gene (reference sequence). CDR3 length equals 14 residues. CDR3 bases: TGCAGTGCTAGTTCTAGCGGGAGAAAACATGAGCAGTTCTTC. It yields the protein CSASSSGRKHEQFF.

The chain has TRBV10-3 and TRBJ2-1, with a weak D call TRBD2 (5 bases). Germline V CDR1 and CDR2: ENHRY, SYGVKD. CDR3 length equals 14 residues. Trimming pared 10 bases from V and 8 bases from J, leaving 21 bases between. The CDR3 loop is CATQVGNGGDEQFF. The CDR3 DNA reads as TGTGCCACCCAGGTGGGGAACGGAGGTGATGAGCAGTTCTTC.

The V call is TRBV30, the J call TRBJ2-7; TRBD2 agrees at 12 bases. CDR1 and CDR2 (germline): GTSNPN, SVGIG (reference sequence). The CDR3 covers 18 residues. Unmatched junction bases numbered 14, after V lost 0 bases and J lost 5 bases. The CDR3 DNA sequence: TGTGCCTGGAGTGTACTCCGGCTAGCGGGAGGGCCTCTCCACGAGCAGTACTTC. Translation gives CAWSVLRLAGGPLHEQYF.

This clone occurred once. This chain uses TRBV19 with TRBJ2-7, with 7 bases lining up with TRBD1. Germline assignment: CDR1 LNHDA and CDR2 SQIVND (reference sequence). Losses at the gene ends were 4 bases for V and 9 bases for J; bases not matched to a gene: 9. The CDR3 spans 13 residues. The CDR3 DNA reads TGTGCCAGTAGTACGACAGGGTGGGGCGGGCAGTACTTC. Its translation is CASSTTGWGGQYF.

The chain has TRBV7-9 and TRBJ2-3; D gene ambiguous. This CDR3 has 11 residues. Trimming removed 5 bases at V and 11 bases at J, with 11 bases between. The germline V gene encodes CDR1 SEHNR and CDR2 FQNEAQ (reference sequence). The CDR3 DNA reads TGTGCCAGCAGCCCCACCACAATGCAGTATTTT. It specifies CASSPTTMQYF.

This chain links TRBV3-1 (or the pseudogene TRBV3-2) with TRBJ2-5, with 9 bases lining up with TRBD2. CDR1 LGHDT and CDR2 YNNKEL come from the germline V gene (reference sequence). This CDR3 is 13 amino acids long. V gave up 4 bases and J gave up 8 bases; unmatched junction bases: 5. CDR3: CASSLPTSGTQYF. As DNA, the CDR3 is TGTGCCAGCAGCCTCCCGACTAGCGGAACCCAGTACTTC.

In nucleotides, the CDR3 is TGTGCCAGCAGACGCATCGAGCCTTATGGCTACACCTTC. This codes for CASRRIEPYGYTF. This chain links TRBV7-2 with TRBJ1-2; D uncertain. This CDR3 is built from 13 residues. The germline V gene has CDR1 SGHTA and CDR2 FQGNSA. Trimming removed 6 bases at V and 5 bases at J, with 13 bases between.

V and J are TRBV7-2 and TRBJ2-1, with 7 bases identical to TRBD1. This CDR3 has 13 amino acids. The germline V gene encodes CDR1 SGHTA and CDR2 FQGNSA. V was clipped by 5 bases and J by 7 bases; unmatched bases: 5. DNA of the CDR3: TGTGCCAGCAGCGTGGACAGGCGGAATGAGCAGTTCTTC. Its protein is CASSVDRRNEQFF.

The V and J genes are TRBV7-8 and TRBJ1-2, with TRBD1 as a possible D gene (6 bases). Trimming removed 5 bases at V and 3 bases at J, with 16 bases between. Germline V CDR1 and CDR2: SGHVS, FQNEAQ. The CDR3 loop spans 15 amino acids. CDR3 loop: CASSPGASLHYGYTF. CDR3 coding DNA: TGTGCCAGCAGCCCAGGGGCTTCTTTGCACTATGGCTACACCTTC.

This clone was recorded once. The chain carries TRBV3-1 (or the pseudogene TRBV3-2) and TRBJ2-5, with a tentative D call TRBD1 (6 bases). The V end was cut by 2 bases, the J end by 5 bases, with 18 bases between. The germline V gene has CDR1 LGHDT and CDR2 YNNKEL (reference sequence). This CDR3 has 16 residues. As DNA, the CDR3 is TGTGCCAGCAGCCAACGCCTAGACAGGCCGGTCGAGACCCAGTACTTC. It encodes CASSQRLDRPVETQYF.

This chain links TRBV27 with TRBJ1-1; no reliable D call. Germline V CDR1 and CDR2: MNHEY, SMNVEV (reference sequence). The V gene lost 3 bases and the J gene lost 0 bases, with 8 bases spanning the gap. The CDR3 has 14 amino acids. The CDR3 region has the DNA TGTGCCAGCAGTTTTGGCGGGGTGAACACTGAAGCTTTCTTT. This gives the protein CASSFGGVNTEAFF.

The gene calls are TRBV11-3 and TRBJ2-3, with TRBD2 matching over 15 bases. V shed 8 bases and J 6 bases; nucleotides not matched to a gene: 3. Germline values: CDR1 SGHNT, CDR2 YENEEA. This CDR3 has 14 amino acids. In DNA form, the CDR3 reads TGTGCCAGCGGGACTAGCGGGGGGCGGGATACGCAGTATTTT. The encoded protein is CASGTSGGRDTQYF.

V is TRBV12-3 or TRBV12-4 and J is TRBJ1-2, with D perhaps TRBD1 (5 bases). V lost 4 bases and J 4 bases, leaving 10 bases between the germline ends. This CDR3 has 13 amino acids. The CDR3 sequence is CASSSGASYGYTF. The CDR3 DNA is TGTGCCAGCAGTTCTGGGGCCTCCTATGGCTACACCTTC.

The genes are TRBV24-1 and TRBJ1-1; D perhaps matches TRBD1 (5 bases). The CDR3 contains 13 residues. CDR1 and CDR2 from the germline V gene are KGHDR and SFDVKD. The V end lost 3 bases, the J end lost 1 base, and 5 bases lay between the germline ends. The CDR3 coding sequence is TGTGCCACCAGTGATACAGGGAACACTGAAGCTTTCTTT. It is translated as CATSDTGNTEAFF.

The J gene is TRBJ1-1, the V gene TRBV21-1. TRBV21-1 has pseudogene status. The CDR3 spans 15 residues. The CDR3 DNA follows: TGTGCCAGCAGCAAAGGATGGGGGGGCAACACTGAAGCTTTCTTT. Amino acid sequence: CASSKGWGGNTEAFF.